These T cell receptor beta chains were read from a single sample in a study of blood T cell repertoires in COVID-19. The data were produced by immunoSEQ multiplex PCR, yet TCRdb's version contains in-frame clones alone and is incomplete. The sample carries 30,000 to 40,000 clones, about 82% recorded once. Material: peripheral blood. These receptors all come from a man in his forties or fifties with active COVID-19. Each CDR3 is given with its conserved first and last residue. Fields, in order: J gene, clone size, V gene, CDR3 protein. Clone size is given for some rows only: seen once, a few or many times, or a class if the clone is expanded.

TRBJ2-3,-,TRBV5-4,CASSLGAGGPIWGTDTQYF
TRBJ2-4,-,TRBV29-1,CSATGQTKNIQYF
TRBJ1-2,-,TRBV7-8,CASSLDPLQGRGYGYTF
TRBJ2-4,once,TRBV18,CASSQTAGTENIQYF
TRBJ2-3,-,TRBV7-2,CASSPRLYTDTQYF
TRBJ2-5,-,TRBV11-2,CASSQTGGKETQYF
TRBJ2-3,-,TRBV27,CASSLGDTDTQYF
TRBJ2-3,-,TRBV5-1,CASSFGKISTDTQYF
TRBJ2-5,-,TRBV7-7,CASSQTGFQETQYF
TRBJ2-3,-,TRBV12-5,CASGPSGTFLMNTQYF
TRBJ2-1,-,TRBV6-4,CASSPGDNNEQFF
TRBJ1-1,-,TRBV6-2/TRBV6-3,CASSYVGGTEAFF
TRBJ2-3,-,TRBV21-1,CASSTGLAGALTDTQYF
TRBJ1-6,few,TRBV18,CASSRDSNSPLHF
TRBJ1-2,few,TRBV12-3/TRBV12-4,CASSFNGAPTF
TRBJ1-2,few,TRBV10-3,CAISESTTYYGYTF
TRBJ2-2,-,TRBV6-5,CASSYVVDSSAGELFF
TRBJ2-1,-,TRBV5-1,CASSLLASGGADYNEQFF
TRBJ1-2,-,TRBV5-1,CASSLDIRYSGYTF